This T cell receptor (beta chain) was identified during a study of follicular helper T cells after annual influenza vaccination. Study in general: After each seasonal flu vaccination, blood came on days 0, 7 and 28. Across the 2013-2014, 2014-2015 and 2015-2016 vaccination seasons, some subjects were resampled.

As to this clone: Its antigen is unknown.

Profiled with immunoSEQ multiplex PCR; TCRdb holds only in-frame clones, not every one. The sample holds about 9,600 clones, under 85% seen once. The V end lost 1 base, the J end lost 7 bases, and 14 bases lay between the germline ends. The CDR3 sequence is 15 residues long. Per the germline V gene, CDR1 is MGHRA and CDR2 is YSYEKL. Time point of the sample: 2014-2015 season, 7 days after vaccination. Study-level findings and limits: ICOS-CD38- cTfh most often held earlier Day 7 ICOS+CD38+ clones.

The source was CXCR5- memory CD4+ T cells sorted from blood, collected 7 days after influenza vaccination. V gene TRBV4-1 combines with J gene TRBJ1-5, with D perhaps TRBD1 (6 bases). The TCR originated in an adult who received the influenza vaccine. The CDR3 DNA sequence: TGCGCCAGCAGCCAAGTGACGGGGGGCCAACAGCCCCAGCATTTT. This gives the protein CASSQVTGGQQPQHF.